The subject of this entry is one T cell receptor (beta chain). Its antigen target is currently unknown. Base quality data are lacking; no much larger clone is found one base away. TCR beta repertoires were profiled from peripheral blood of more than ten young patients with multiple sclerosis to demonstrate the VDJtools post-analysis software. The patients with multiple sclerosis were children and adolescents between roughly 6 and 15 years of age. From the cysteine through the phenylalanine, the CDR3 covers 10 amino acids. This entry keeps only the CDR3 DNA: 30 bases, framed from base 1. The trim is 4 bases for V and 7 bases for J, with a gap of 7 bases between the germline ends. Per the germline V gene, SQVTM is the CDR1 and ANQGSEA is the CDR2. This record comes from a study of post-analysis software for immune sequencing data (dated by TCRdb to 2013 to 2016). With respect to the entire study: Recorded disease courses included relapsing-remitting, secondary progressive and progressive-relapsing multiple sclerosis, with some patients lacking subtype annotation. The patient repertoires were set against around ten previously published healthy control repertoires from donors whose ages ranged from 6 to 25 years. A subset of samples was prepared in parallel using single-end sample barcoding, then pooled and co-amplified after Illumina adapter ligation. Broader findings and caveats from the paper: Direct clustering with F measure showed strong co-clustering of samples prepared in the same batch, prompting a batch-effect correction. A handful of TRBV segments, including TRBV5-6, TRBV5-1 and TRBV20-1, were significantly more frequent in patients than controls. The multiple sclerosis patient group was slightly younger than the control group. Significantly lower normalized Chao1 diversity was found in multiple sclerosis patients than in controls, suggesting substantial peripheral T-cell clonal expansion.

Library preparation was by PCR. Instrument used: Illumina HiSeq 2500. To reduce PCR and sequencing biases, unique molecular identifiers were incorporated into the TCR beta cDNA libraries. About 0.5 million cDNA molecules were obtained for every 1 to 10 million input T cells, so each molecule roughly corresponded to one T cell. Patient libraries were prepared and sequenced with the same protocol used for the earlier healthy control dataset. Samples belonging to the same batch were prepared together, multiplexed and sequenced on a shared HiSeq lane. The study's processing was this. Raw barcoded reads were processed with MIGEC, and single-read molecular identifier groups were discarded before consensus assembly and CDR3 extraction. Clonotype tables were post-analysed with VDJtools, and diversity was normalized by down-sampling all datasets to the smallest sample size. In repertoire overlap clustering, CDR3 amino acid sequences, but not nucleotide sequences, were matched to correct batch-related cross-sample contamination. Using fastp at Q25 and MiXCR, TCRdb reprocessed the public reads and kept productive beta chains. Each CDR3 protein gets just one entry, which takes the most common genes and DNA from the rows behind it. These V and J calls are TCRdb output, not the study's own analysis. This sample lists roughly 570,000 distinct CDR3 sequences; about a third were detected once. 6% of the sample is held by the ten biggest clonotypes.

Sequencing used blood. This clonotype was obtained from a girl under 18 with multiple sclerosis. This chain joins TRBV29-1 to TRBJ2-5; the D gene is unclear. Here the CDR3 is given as CSVGKGTQYF. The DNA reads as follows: TGCAGCGTTGGCAAGGGGACCCAGTACTTC.